The rows below give T cell receptor beta chains drawn from one sample of a study of graft-versus-host responses after intestinal transplantation. Libraries were prepared by immunoSEQ multiplex PCR; TCRdb keeps only in-frame clonotypes and omits some of them. Seen here are over 100,000 clones, roughly nine tenths observed once, and the top ten hold approximately 0.25%. What these receptors recognize is not known. Sequenced material: unstimulated CD4+ T cells sorted from spleen or lymph node cells, taken before transplant. These receptors originate from a human donor who was the organ donor for an intestinal transplant. Both conserved end residues are part of each CDR3. A D gene is named only where the DNA matches it firmly. Size is omitted from some rows. Given values are once, few, many or a class for expanded clones.

D gene: -
clone size: -
V gene: TRBV27
J gene: TRBJ1-1
CDR3 protein: CASSADSNTEAFF
CDR3 DNA: TGTGCCAGCAGTGCCGACAGTAACACTGAAGCTTTCTTT

D gene: -
clone size: -
V gene: TRBV29-1
J gene: TRBJ2-5
CDR3 protein: CSVKGPEETQYF
CDR3 DNA: TGCAGCGTAAAGGGGCCAGAGGAGACCCAGTACTTC

D gene: -
clone size: -
V gene: TRBV5-1
J gene: TRBJ2-1
CDR3 protein: CASSLGNEQFF
CDR3 DNA: TGCGCCAGCAGCTTGGGAAATGAGCAGTTCTTC

D gene: -
clone size: -
V gene: TRBV6-1
J gene: TRBJ1-5
CDR3 protein: CASRTGNLSNQPQHF
CDR3 DNA: TGTGCCAGCAGAACAGGGAATCTAAGCAATCAGCCCCAGCATTTT

D gene: -
clone size: -
V gene: TRBV9
J gene: TRBJ1-3
CDR3 protein: CASSVRQNGNTIYF
CDR3 DNA: TGTGCCAGCAGCGTTCGTCAAAATGGAAACACCATATATTTT

D gene: -
clone size: -
V gene: TRBV19
J gene: TRBJ2-2
CDR3 protein: CASTRGTTGELFF
CDR3 DNA: TGTGCCAGTACTCGCGGGACCACCGGGGAGCTGTTTTTT

D gene: TRBD1
clone size: -
V gene: TRBV9
J gene: TRBJ1-6
CDR3 protein: CASSVGQGPPLHF
CDR3 DNA: TGTGCCAGCAGCGTAGGACAGGGGCCACCCCTCCACTTT

D gene: -
clone size: -
V gene: TRBV7-2
J gene: TRBJ2-3
CDR3 protein: CASSSQGWTDTQYF
CDR3 DNA: TGTGCCAGCAGCTCCCAGGGGTGGACAGATACGCAGTATTTT

D gene: -
clone size: -
V gene: TRBV6-5
J gene: TRBJ2-3
CDR3 protein: CASSATRPSTDTQYF
CDR3 DNA: TGTGCCAGCAGTGCCACTAGACCTAGCACAGATACGCAGTATTTT

D gene: TRBD1
clone size: once
V gene: TRBV5-8
J gene: TRBJ1-1
CDR3 protein: CASRIDRDTEAFF
CDR3 DNA: TGTGCCAGCAGGATTGACAGGGACACTGAAGCTTTCTTT

D gene: -
clone size: -
V gene: TRBV6-5
J gene: TRBJ1-4
CDR3 protein: CASSRRARNEKLFF
CDR3 DNA: TGTGCCAGCAGCCGCAGGGCCAGGAATGAAAAACTGTTTTTT

D gene: TRBD1
clone size: -
V gene: TRBV6-5
J gene: TRBJ2-5
CDR3 protein: CASSDYRDSQETQYF
CDR3 DNA: TGTGCCAGCAGTGACTACCGGGACAGCCAAGAGACCCAGTACTTC

D gene: -
clone size: -
V gene: TRBV5-1
J gene: TRBJ2-7
CDR3 protein: CASSPPGVDSYEQYF
CDR3 DNA: TGCGCCAGCAGCCCTCCCGGGGTAGACTCCTACGAGCAGTACTTC

D gene: TRBD1
clone size: -
V gene: TRBV5-6
J gene: TRBJ2-7
CDR3 protein: CASSLFRDRVYEQYF
CDR3 DNA: TGTGCCAGCAGCTTGTTCCGGGACAGGGTCTACGAGCAGTACTTC

D gene: TRBD1
clone size: -
V gene: TRBV2
J gene: TRBJ1-4
CDR3 protein: CASSEGDRVNEKLFF
CDR3 DNA: TGTGCCAGCAGTGAAGGGGACAGGGTGAATGAAAAACTGTTTTTT

D gene: -
clone size: -
V gene: TRBV2
J gene: TRBJ1-1
CDR3 protein: CASSRRGRDTEAFF
CDR3 DNA: TGTGCCAGCAGTCGGCGGGGGAGGGACACTGAAGCTTTCTTT

D gene: -
clone size: -
V gene: TRBV5-1
J gene: TRBJ2-1
CDR3 protein: CASSLLWLEDEQFF
CDR3 DNA: TGCGCCAGCAGCTTATTATGGCTTGAGGATGAGCAGTTCTTC

D gene: -
clone size: once
V gene: TRBV6-1
J gene: TRBJ1-5
CDR3 protein: CASSEGNGGNQPQHF
CDR3 DNA: TGTGCCAGCAGTGAAGGGAATGGGGGCAATCAGCCCCAGCATTTT

D gene: -
clone size: -
V gene: TRBV2
J gene: TRBJ1-2
CDR3 protein: CASSLRVGSYTF
CDR3 DNA: TGTGCCAGCAGCCTCAGGGTGGGGAGCTACACCTTC

D gene: TRBD2
clone size: -
V gene: TRBV5-1
J gene: TRBJ2-1
CDR3 protein: CASSPTSGTHNEQFF
CDR3 DNA: TGCGCCAGCAGCCCAACTAGCGGGACCCACAATGAGCAGTTCTTC

D gene: -
clone size: -
V gene: TRBV5-1
J gene: TRBJ1-1
CDR3 protein: CASSSGPTVMNTEAFF
CDR3 DNA: TGCGCCAGCAGCTCTGGCCCAACGGTCATGAACACTGAAGCTTTCTTT

D gene: TRBD2
clone size: -
V gene: TRBV11-2
J gene: TRBJ2-1
CDR3 protein: CASSSQREGGYEQFF
CDR3 DNA: TGTGCCAGCAGCTCCCAGCGGGAGGGCGGGTATGAGCAGTTCTTC